The 18 T cell receptor beta chains below come from one sample, sequenced in a study of cytomegalovirus exposure and HLA in healthy donors. Primers: 60 Vbeta forward and 13 Jbeta reverse. Assay used: immunoSEQ multiplex PCR; TCRdb lists only in-frame clones, some missing. The sample has some 100,000 clones; 75% are singletons. The specimen was PBMCs. Source of these receptors: a male donor in good health and CMV-seropositive.

Only a few counts were recorded for this clone. CDR3 bases: TGTGCCAGCAGCAAGATCTTGCGTCAGCCCCAGCATTTT. Translation gives CASSKILRQPQHF. The chain has TRBV21-1 and TRBJ1-5. TRBV21-1 is a pseudogene segment. This CDR3 region has 13 residues.

This chain joins TRBV19 and TRBJ1-6; D unresolved. Deletions cut 8 bases from V and 10 bases from J, with 24 bases between. This CDR3 has 16 amino acids. Germline V lookup: CDR1 LNHDA, CDR2 SQIVND (reference sequence). CDR3: CASEAGGGLIISPLHF. The DNA of the CDR3 is TGTGCCAGTGAGGCGGGCGGCGGGCTTATAATCTCACCCCTCCACTTT.

V gene TRBV5-1 combines with J gene TRBJ1-6; maybe TRBD1 (6 bases). This CDR3 comprises 14 residues. CDR1 SGHRS and CDR2 YFSETQ come from the germline V gene. Deletions cut 0 bases from V and 7 bases from J, with 8 bases between. The CDR3: CASSLGQGNSPLHF. The CDR3 nucleotides read TGCGCCAGCAGCTTGGGCCAGGGGAATTCACCCCTCCACTTT.

This rearrangement joins TRBV7-9 to TRBJ2-6; D may be TRBD2 (5 bases). The germline gives CDR1 SEHNR, CDR2 FQNEAQ (reference sequence). Trimming stripped 11 bases from V and 0 bases from J, with 11 bases between. The CDR3 extends over 14 amino acids. CDR3 nucleotides: TGTGCCCCCGGGGTTTCCTCTGGGGCCAACGTCCTGACTTTC. It specifies CAPGVSSGANVLTF.

The CDR3 DNA reads TGTGCCAGCAGCTCATGGACAGGGAGTCCCCAGTACTTC. Encoded protein: CASSSWTGSPQYF. The chain has TRBV7-6 and TRBJ2-5, with TRBD1 matching over 8 bases. Germline CDR1 SGHVS, CDR2 FNYEAQ. The CDR3 extends over 13 amino acids. V lost 4 bases and J lost 9; bases outside the gene matches: 7.

V usage is TRBV20-1 and J usage is TRBJ2-7, with D perhaps matching TRBD1 (6 bases). In germline, CDR1 is DFQATT, CDR2 SNEGSKA (reference sequence). V lost 6 bases to trimming and J lost 5 bases, with 11 bases between them. The CDR3 loop spans 11 amino acids. CDR3 residues: CSASDRHEQYF. The CDR3, as DNA: TGCAGTGCATCTGACAGGCACGAGCAGTACTTC.

This rearrangement joins TRBV7-9 to TRBJ1-2; weak D call: TRBD1 (6 bases). The ends were cut back, 0 bases at V and 7 bases at J, with 15 bases in the middle. Germline CDR1 SEHNR, CDR2 FQNEAQ (reference sequence). This CDR3 contains 15 residues. The CDR3 loop reads CASSLANTGYGGYTF. The CDR3 nucleotides read TGTGCCAGCAGCTTAGCAAATACAGGGTATGGTGGCTACACCTTC.

This clone was recorded a few times. The V call is TRBV5-8, the J call TRBJ1-1; D remains ambiguous. Deletions cut 4 bases from V and 3 bases from J, with 13 bases between. Per the germline V gene, CDR1 is SGHTS and CDR2 is YDEGEE. The CDR3 is 14 residues long. The CDR3 protein is CASSATVRDTEAFF. The CDR3 DNA sequence: TGTGCCAGCAGCGCGACGGTCCGGGACACTGAAGCTTTCTTT.

This sequence joins TRBV18 and TRBJ2-3, with 11 bases aligning to TRBD2. This CDR3 region has 16 residues. Germline V lookup: CDR1 KGHSH, CDR2 LQKENI. The junction had 15 bases not matched to a gene; V was cut back by 8 bases and J by 8 bases. The chain's CDR3 is CASLPAVAGGPGTQYF. The CDR3 nucleotides are TGTGCCAGCCTTCCCGCCGTAGCGGGGGGGCCCGGTACGCAGTATTTT.

V gene TRBV9 combines with J gene TRBJ2-5; D uncertain. The CDR3 totals 14 residues. Germline values: CDR1 SGDLS, CDR2 YYNGEE. The ends were cut back, 4 bases at V and 1 base at J, with 11 bases in the middle. The DNA for the CDR3 is TGTGCCAGCAGCACAACCCCTAGCCAAGAGACCCAGTACTTC. The encoded protein is CASSTTPSQETQYF.

As concerns this clone: At one end, the junction sequence differs from germline, possibly due to a read error. The rearrangement joins TRBV7-2 to TRBJ2-7; D unclear. CDR1 SGHTA and CDR2 FQGNSA come from the germline V gene. CDR3 length: 14 residues. DNA for the CDR3: TGTGCCAGCAGCGTAGCCCCCCGGGCCTACGAGCAGTACTTC. It translates to CASSVAPRAYEQYF.

The rearrangement links TRBV5-8 to TRBJ1-1; the D is unclear. V lost 0 bases and J lost 3, with 18 bases in between. The CDR3 extends over 17 amino acids. CDR1 SGHTS and CDR2 YDEGEE come from the germline V gene. CDR3 sequence (DNA): TGTGCCAGCAGCTTGGAGCGTGGATGGTTGGTGGACACTGAAGCTTTCTTT. This gives the protein CASSLERGWLVDTEAFF.

In this sample, this clone turned up once. The chain carries TRBV30 and TRBJ2-2; no clear D. Trimming took off 2 bases at V and 1 base at J, with 5 bases between the two ends. Germline V gene sequence: CDR1 GTSNPN, CDR2 SVGIG (reference sequence). The CDR3 covers 13 residues. In DNA form, the CDR3 reads TGTGCCTGGAGTCCCCAGAACACCGGGGAGCTGTTTTTT. This gives the protein CAWSPQNTGELFF.

The chain's CDR3 is CASSLVAQGYEQYF. The CDR3 coding sequence is TGTGCCAGCAGCTTAGTAGCACAGGGCTACGAGCAGTACTTC. The chain employs TRBV7-2 and TRBJ2-7; maybe TRBD1 (6 bases). The V gene lost 1 base and the J gene lost 3 bases, with 10 bases spanning the gap. This CDR3 contains 14 residues. From germline, CDR1 is SGHTA and CDR2 FQGNSA.

The rearrangement links TRBV2 to TRBJ2-7; D might be TRBD1 (6 bases). V lost 8 bases and J 5 bases, leaving 7 bases between the germline ends. The CDR3 is 10 residues long. CDR1 SNHLY and CDR2 FYNNEI come from the germline V gene. CDR3 nucleotides: TGTGCCAGCGGGGACAACGAGCAGTACTTC. Translated, it gives CASGDNEQYF.

CDR3 loop: CASSTRQGMTEAFF. The CDR3 nucleotides read TGTGCCAGCAGCACCCGACAGGGAATGACTGAAGCTTTCTTT. This sequence joins TRBV11-1 and TRBJ1-1; TRBD1 agrees at 7 bases. Germline V gene sequence: CDR1 SGHAT, CDR2 FQDESV (reference sequence). V shed 5 bases and J 5 bases; nucleotides not matched to a gene: 8. The CDR3 covers 14 residues.

The chain has TRBV29-1 and TRBJ1-1; maybe TRBD1 (5 bases). The CDR3 is made up of 12 amino acids. The V end was cut by 6 bases, the J end by 4 bases, with 12 bases between. Germline V gives CDR1 SQVTM, CDR2 ANQGSEA. CDR3 sequence: CSVGDSFTEAFF. DNA for the CDR3: TGCAGCGTGGGCGACAGCTTCACTGAAGCTTTCTTT.

A remark on this clone: The sample carries other DNA sequences with the same CDR3. The genes are TRBV9 and TRBJ2-5, with 9 bases lining up with TRBD2. This CDR3 region has 15 residues. J lost 5 bases, V lost 0 bases, and 5 bases had no gene match. Germline V gene sequence: CDR1 SGDLS, CDR2 YYNGEE. The CDR3 region has the DNA TGTGCCAGCAGCGTAGGAGCGGGGGGTGGGGAGACCCAGTACTTC. Translating it yields CASSVGAGGGETQYF. Complete variable domain (other parts from reference TRBV9 and TRBJ2-5): DSGVTQTPKHLITATGQRVTLRCSPRSGDLSVYWYQQSLDQGLQFLIQYYNGEERAKGNILERFSAQQFPDLHSELNLSSLELGDSALYFCASSVGAGGGETQYFGPGTRLLVL.